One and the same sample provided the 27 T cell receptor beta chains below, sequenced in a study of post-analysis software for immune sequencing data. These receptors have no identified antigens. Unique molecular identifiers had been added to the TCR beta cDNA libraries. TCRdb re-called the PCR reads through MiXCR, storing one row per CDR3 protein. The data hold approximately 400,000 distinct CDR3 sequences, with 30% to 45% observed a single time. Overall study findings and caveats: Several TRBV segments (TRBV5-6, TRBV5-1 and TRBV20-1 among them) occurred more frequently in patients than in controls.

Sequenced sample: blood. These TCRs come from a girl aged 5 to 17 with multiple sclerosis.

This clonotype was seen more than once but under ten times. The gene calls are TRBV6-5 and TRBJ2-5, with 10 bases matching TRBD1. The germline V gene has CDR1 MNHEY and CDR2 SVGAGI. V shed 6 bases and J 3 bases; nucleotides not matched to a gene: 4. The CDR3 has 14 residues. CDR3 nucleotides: TGTGCCAGCAGACCCGGGACAGGGGAAGAGACCCAGTACTTC. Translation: CASRPGTGEETQYF.

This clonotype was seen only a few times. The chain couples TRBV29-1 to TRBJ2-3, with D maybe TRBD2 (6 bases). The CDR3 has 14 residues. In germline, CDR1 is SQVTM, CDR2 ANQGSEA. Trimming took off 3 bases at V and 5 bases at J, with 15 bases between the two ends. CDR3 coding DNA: TGCAGCGTTGATTCGGGCGGGGCCAGAGATACGCAGTATTTT. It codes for CSVDSGGARDTQYF.

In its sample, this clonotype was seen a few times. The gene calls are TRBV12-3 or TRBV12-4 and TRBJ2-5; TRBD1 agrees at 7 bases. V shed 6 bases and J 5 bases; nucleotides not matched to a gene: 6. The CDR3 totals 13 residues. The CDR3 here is CASSPGTAETQYF. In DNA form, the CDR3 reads TGTGCCAGCAGCCCCGGGACAGCGGAGACCCAGTACTTC.

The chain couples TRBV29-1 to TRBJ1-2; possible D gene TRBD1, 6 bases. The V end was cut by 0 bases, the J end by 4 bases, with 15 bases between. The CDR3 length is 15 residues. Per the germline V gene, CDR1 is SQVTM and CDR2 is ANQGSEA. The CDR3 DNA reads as TGCAGCGTTGAAGATGGGGGACAAGAGGTCTATGGCTACACCTTC. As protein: CSVEDGGQEVYGYTF.

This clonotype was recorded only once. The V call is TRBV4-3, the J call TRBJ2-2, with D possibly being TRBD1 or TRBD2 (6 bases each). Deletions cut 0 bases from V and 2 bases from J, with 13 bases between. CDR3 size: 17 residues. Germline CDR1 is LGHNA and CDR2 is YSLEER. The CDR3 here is CASSQDGGRINTGELFF. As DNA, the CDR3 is TGCGCCAGCAGCCAAGATGGGGGGCGAATTAACACCGGGGAGCTGTTTTTT.

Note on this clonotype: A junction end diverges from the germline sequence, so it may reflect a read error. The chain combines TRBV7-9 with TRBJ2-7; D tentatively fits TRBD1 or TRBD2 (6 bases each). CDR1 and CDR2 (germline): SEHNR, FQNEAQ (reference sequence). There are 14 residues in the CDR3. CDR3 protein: CASSARDGGYGQYF. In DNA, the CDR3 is TGTGCCAGCAGCGCCAGGGACGGGGGCTACGGGCAGTACTTC.

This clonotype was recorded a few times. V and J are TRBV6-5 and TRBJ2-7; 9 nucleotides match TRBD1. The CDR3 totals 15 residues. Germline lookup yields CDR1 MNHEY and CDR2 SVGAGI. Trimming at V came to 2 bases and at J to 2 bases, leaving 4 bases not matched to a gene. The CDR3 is CASSYRGQGTYEQYF. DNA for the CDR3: TGTGCCAGCAGTTACCGGGGACAGGGAACCTACGAGCAGTACTTC.

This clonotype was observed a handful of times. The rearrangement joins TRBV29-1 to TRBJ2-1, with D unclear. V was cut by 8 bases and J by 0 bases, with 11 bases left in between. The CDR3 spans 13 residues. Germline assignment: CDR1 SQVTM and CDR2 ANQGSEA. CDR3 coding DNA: TGCAGCATAAGGTCAGTCTCCTACAATGAGCAGTTCTTC. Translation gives CSIRSVSYNEQFF.

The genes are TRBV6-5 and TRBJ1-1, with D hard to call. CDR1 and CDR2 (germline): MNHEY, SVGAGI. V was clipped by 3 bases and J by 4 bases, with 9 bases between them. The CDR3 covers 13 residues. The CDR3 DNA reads TGTGCCAGCAGTTATGGCCCCTCCACTGAAGCTTTCTTT. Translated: CASSYGPSTEAFF.

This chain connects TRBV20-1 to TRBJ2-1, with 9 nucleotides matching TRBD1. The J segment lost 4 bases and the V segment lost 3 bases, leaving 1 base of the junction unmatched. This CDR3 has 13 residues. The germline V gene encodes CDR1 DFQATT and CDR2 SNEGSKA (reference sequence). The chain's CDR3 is CSARGTGYNEQFF. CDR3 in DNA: TGCAGTGCTAGGGGGACAGGGTACAATGAGCAGTTCTTC.

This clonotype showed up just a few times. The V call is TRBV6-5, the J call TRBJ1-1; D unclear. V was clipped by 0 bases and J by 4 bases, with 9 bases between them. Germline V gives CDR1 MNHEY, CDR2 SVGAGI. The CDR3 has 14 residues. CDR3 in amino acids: CASSYSSGGTEAFF. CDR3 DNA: TGTGCCAGCAGTTACTCGTCAGGCGGCACTGAAGCTTTCTTT.

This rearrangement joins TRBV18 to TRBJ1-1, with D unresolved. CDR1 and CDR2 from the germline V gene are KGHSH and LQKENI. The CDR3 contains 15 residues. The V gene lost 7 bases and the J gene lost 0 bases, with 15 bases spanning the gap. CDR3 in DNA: TGTGCCAGCTTGCCAAGTTCCAGGCTGAACACTGAAGCTTTCTTT. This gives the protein CASLPSSRLNTEAFF.

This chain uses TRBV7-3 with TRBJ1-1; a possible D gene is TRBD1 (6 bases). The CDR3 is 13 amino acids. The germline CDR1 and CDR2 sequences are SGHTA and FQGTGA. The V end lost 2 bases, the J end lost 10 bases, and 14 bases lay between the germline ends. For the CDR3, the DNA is TGTGCCAGCAGCTTAGGAGGGGGGGGAGCAGCTTTCTTT. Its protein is CASSLGGGGAAFF.

The CDR3 sequence: CASRTQGDTEAFF. CDR3 coding DNA: TGCGCCAGTCGGACGCAGGGGGACACTGAAGCTTTCTTT. V and J are TRBV5-1 and TRBJ1-1; 7 nucleotides match TRBD1. Germline lookup yields CDR1 SGHRS and CDR2 YFSETQ. The CDR3 covers 13 residues. V shed 8 bases, J shed 3 bases, and the junction held 7 bases outside the gene matches.

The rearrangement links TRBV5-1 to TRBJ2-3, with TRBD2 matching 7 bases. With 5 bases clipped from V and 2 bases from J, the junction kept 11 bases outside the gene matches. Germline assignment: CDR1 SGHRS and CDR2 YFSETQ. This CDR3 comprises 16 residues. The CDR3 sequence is CASRIPRLADTDTQYF. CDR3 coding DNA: TGCGCCAGCAGAATCCCCCGGCTAGCGGACACAGATACGCAGTATTTT.

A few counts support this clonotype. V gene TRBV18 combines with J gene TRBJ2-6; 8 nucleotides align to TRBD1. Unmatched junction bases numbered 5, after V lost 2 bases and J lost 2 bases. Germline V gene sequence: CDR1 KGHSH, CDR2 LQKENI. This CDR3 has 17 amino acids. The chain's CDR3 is CASSPMTGDPGANVLTF. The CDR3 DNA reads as TGTGCCAGCTCACCAATGACAGGGGATCCTGGGGCCAACGTCCTGACTTTC.

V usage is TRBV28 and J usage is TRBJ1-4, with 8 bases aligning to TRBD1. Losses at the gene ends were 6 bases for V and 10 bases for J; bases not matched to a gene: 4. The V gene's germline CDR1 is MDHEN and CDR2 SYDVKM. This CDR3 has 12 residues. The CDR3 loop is CASRSGTGKLFF. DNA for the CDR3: TGTGCCAGCAGGTCCGGGACAGGAAAACTGTTTTTT.

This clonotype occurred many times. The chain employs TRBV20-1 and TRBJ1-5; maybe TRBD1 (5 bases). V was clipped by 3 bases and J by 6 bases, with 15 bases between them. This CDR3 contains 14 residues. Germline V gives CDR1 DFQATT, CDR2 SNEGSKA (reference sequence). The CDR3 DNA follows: TGCAGTGCTAGGGGGTCGGGGCTCGGTCAGCCCCAGCATTTT. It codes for CSARGSGLGQPQHF.

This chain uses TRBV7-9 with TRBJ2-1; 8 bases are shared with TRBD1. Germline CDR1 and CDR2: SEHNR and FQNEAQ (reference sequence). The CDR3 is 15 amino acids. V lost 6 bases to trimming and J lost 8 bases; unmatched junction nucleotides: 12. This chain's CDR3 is CASRLTTTGAHEQFF. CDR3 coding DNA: TGTGCCAGCAGACTTACTACGACAGGGGCCCATGAGCAGTTCTTC.

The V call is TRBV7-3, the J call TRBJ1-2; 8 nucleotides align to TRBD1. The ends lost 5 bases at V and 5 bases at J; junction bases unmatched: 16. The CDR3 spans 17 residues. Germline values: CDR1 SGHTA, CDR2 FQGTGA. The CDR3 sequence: CASSELFYRGSQYGYTF. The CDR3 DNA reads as TGTGCCAGCAGCGAATTATTTTACAGGGGGTCACAGTATGGCTACACCTTC.

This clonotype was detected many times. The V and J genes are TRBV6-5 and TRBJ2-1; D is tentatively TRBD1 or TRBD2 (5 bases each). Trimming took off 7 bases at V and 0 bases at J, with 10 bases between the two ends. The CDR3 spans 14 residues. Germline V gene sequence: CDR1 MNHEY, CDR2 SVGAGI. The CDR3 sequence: CASTTGGSYNEQFF. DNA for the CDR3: TGTGCCAGCACTACTGGGGGCTCCTACAATGAGCAGTTCTTC.

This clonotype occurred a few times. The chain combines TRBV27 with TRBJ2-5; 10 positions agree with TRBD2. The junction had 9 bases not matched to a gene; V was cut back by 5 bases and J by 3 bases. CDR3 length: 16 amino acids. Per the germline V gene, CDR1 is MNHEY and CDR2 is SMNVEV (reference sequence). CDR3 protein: CASSPGTSDPKETQYF. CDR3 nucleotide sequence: TGTGCCAGCAGTCCCGGGACTAGCGATCCCAAAGAGACCCAGTACTTC.

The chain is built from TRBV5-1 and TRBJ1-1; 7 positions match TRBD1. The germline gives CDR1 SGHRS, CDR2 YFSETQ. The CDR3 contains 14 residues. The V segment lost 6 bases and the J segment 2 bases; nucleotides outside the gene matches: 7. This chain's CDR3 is CASTPGQANTEAFF. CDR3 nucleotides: TGCGCCAGCACACCTGGACAGGCTAACACTGAAGCTTTCTTT.

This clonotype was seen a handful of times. This CDR3 reads CAITPSGEEAEAFF. The CDR3 coding sequence is TGTGCCATCACCCCATCAGGGGAGGAGGCTGAAGCTTTCTTT. This sequence joins TRBV10-3 and TRBJ1-1; D may be TRBD1 (6 bases). The CDR3 spans 14 residues. Per the germline V gene, CDR1 is ENHRY and CDR2 is SYGVKD. Trimming removed 7 bases at V and 6 bases at J, with 18 bases between.

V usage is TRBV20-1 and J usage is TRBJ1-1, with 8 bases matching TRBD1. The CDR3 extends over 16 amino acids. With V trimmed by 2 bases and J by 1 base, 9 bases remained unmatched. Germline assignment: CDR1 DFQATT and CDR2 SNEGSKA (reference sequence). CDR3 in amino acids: CSARLDREVWNTEAFF. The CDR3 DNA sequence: TGCAGTGCTAGATTGGACAGGGAGGTGTGGAACACTGAAGCTTTCTTT.

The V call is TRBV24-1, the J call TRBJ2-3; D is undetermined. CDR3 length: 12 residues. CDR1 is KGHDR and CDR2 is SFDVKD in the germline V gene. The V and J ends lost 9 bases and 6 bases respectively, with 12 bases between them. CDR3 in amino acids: CATAGTVDTQYF. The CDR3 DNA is TGTGCCACCGCAGGTACCGTGGATACGCAGTATTTT.

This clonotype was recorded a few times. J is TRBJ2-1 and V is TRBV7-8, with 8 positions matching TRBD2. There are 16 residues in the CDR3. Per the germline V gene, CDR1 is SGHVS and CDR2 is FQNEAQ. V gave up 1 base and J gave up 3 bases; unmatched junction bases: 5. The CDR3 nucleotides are TGTGCCAGCAGCTTAGGTCGCGCGGGGGGCTACAATGAGCAGTTCTTC. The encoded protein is CASSLGRAGGYNEQFF.